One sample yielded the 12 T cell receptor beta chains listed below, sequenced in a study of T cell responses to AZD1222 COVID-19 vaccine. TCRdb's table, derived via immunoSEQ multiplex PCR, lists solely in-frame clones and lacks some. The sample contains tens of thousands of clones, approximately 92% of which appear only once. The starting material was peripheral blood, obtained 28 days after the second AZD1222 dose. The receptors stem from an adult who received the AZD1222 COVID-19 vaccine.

The CDR3 nucleotides read TGTGCCAGCAGTGTTTCGCGAGGACTTGTGGGGGGTGAGCAGTTCTTC. It codes for CASSVSRGLVGGEQFF. J is TRBJ2-1 and V is TRBV21-1; the table names TRBD2, a call not compared with the DNA. TRBV21-1 is reported as a pseudogene. The CDR3 contains 16 residues.

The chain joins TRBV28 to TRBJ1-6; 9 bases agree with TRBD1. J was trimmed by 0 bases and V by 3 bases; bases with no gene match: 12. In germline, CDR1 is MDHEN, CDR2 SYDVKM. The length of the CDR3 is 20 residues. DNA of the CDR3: TGTGCCAGCAGTTTGGAAAGGGGGACAGGGCTCAGCTCCTATAATTCACCCCTCCACTTT. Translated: CASSLERGTGLSSYNSPLHF.

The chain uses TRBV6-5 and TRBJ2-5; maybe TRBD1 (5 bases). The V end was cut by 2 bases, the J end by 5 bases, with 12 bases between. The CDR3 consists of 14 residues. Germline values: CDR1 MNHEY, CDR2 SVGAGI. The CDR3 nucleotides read TGTGCCAGCAGTTACAGGTGGGGCCGGGAGACCCAGTACTTC. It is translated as CASSYRWGRETQYF.

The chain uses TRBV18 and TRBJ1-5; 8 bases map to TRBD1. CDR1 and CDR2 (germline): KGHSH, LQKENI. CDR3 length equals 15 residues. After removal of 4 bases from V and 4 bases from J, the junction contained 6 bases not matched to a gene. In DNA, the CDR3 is TGTGCCAGCTCACTTGACAGGGGAAGGAATCAGCCCCAGCATTTT. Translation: CASSLDRGRNQPQHF. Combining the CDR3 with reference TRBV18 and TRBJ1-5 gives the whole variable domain NAGVMQNPRHLVRRRGQEARLRCSPMKGHSHVYWYRQLPEEGLKFMVYLQKENIIDESGMPKERFSAEFPKEGPSILRIQQVVRGDSAAYFCASSLDRGRNQPQHFGDGTRLSIL.

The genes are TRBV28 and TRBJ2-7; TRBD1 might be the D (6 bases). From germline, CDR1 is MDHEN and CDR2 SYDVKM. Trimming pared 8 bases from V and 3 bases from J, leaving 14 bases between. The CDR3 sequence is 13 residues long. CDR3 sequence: CASAPGVGYEQYF. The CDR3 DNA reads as TGTGCCAGCGCTCCAGGGGTGGGCTACGAGCAGTACTTC.

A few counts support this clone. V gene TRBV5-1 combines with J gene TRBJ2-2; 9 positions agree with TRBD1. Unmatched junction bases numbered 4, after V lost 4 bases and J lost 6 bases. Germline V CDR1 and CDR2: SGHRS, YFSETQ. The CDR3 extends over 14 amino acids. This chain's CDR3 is CASSGQGSPGELFF. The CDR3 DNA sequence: TGCGCCAGCAGCGGACAGGGGTCCCCCGGGGAGCTGTTTTTT.

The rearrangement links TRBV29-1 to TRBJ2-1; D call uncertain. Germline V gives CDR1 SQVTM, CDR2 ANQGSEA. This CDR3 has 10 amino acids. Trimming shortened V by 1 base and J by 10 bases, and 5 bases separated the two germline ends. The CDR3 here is CSVEVLEQFF. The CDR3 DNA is TGCAGCGTTGAAGTTTTAGAGCAGTTCTTC.

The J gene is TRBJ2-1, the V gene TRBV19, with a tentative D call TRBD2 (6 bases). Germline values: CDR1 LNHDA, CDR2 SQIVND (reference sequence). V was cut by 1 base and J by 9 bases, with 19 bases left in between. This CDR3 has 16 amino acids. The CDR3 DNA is TGTGCCAGTAGTATAGGCGGCTACGGGAGAGGTAGTGAGCAGTTCTTC. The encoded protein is CASSIGGYGRGSEQFF.

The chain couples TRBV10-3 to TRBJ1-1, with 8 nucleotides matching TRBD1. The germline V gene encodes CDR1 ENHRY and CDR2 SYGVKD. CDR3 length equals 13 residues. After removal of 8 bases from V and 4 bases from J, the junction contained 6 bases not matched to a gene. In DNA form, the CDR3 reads TGTGCCATCCAGGACAGGGTGGGCACTGAAGCTTTCTTT. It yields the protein CAIQDRVGTEAFF.

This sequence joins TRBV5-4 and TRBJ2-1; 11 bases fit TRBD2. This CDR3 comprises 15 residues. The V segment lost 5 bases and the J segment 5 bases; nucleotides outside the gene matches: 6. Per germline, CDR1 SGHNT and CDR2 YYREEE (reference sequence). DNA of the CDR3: TGTGCCAGCAGTCGCGGACTAGCGGGCAACAATGAGCAGTTCTTC. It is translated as CASSRGLAGNNEQFF.

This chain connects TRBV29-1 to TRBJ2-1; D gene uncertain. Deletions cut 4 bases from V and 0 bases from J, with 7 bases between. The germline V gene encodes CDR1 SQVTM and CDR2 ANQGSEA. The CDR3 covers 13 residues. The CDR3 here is CSVGASSYNEQFF. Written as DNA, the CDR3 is TGCAGCGTTGGGGCTAGCTCCTACAATGAGCAGTTCTTC.

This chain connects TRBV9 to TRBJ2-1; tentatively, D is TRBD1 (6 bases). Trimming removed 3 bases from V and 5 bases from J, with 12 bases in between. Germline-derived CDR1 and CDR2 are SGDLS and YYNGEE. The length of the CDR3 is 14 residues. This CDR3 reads CASSAPGHHNEQFF. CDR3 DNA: TGTGCCAGCAGCGCTCCGGGACACCACAATGAGCAGTTCTTC.